Presented here are 27 T cell receptor beta chains from one specimen sequenced in a study of T cell responses to AZD1222 COVID-19 vaccine. Sequenced by immunoSEQ multiplex PCR; TCRdb stores in-frame clones only, minus some. The sample has 120,000 or so clones; about nine tenths are singletons. The material sequenced was peripheral blood, taken on day 0 of AZD1222 vaccination. The receptors were sampled from an adult in good health.

The CDR3 spells CSVEDRGIQYF. As DNA, the CDR3 is TGCAGCGTTGAAGACAGGGGAATTCAGTACTTC. The J gene is TRBJ2-4, the V gene TRBV29-1; D is possibly TRBD1 (6 bases). The length of the CDR3 is 11 residues. In germline, CDR1 is SQVTM, CDR2 ANQGSEA. The V and J ends lost 0 bases and 10 bases respectively, with 7 bases between them.

The genes are TRBV30 and TRBJ2-7; D ambiguous. The CDR3 is 13 amino acids. Germline CDR1 reads GTSNPN; CDR2 reads SVGIG (reference sequence). V was clipped by 0 bases and J by 2 bases, with 8 bases between them. DNA of the CDR3: TGTGCCTGGAGTGTACATAGTACCTACGAGCAGTACTTC. This gives the protein CAWSVHSTYEQYF.

CDR3 in amino acids: CASSSPGRQTGNTIYF. The CDR3 region has the DNA TGTGCCAGCAGCTCACCGGGACGGCAAACTGGAAACACCATATATTTT. The rearrangement links TRBV5-5 to TRBJ1-3; maybe TRBD1 (5 bases). Germline CDR1 and CDR2: SGHKS and YYEKEE (reference sequence). This CDR3 contains 16 residues. The V gene lost 3 bases and the J gene lost 2 bases, with 15 bases spanning the gap.

The chain employs TRBV19 and TRBJ1-5; 8 bases are a match to TRBD1. Germline lookup yields CDR1 LNHDA and CDR2 SQIVND (reference sequence). This CDR3 has 15 amino acids. V dropped 0 bases and J dropped 9; count of bases not matched to a gene: 7. The CDR3 loop is CASSIDGQGAGPQHF. Here the CDR3 DNA reads TGTGCCAGTAGTATAGATGGCCAGGGGGCAGGGCCCCAGCATTTT.

The CDR3 sequence is CASRKVLNQPQHF. CDR3 coding DNA: TGTGCCAGCAGAAAGGTTCTCAATCAGCCCCAGCATTTT. The chain recombines TRBV6-5 with TRBJ1-5; D is ambiguous. Germline V gene sequence: CDR1 MNHEY, CDR2 SVGAGI. The CDR3 is 13 residues long. V was cut by 6 bases and J by 3 bases, with 9 bases left in between.

On this clone itself: Additional DNA sequences in this sample encode the identical CDR3. The chain has TRBV12-3 or TRBV12-4 and TRBJ1-2; possibly TRBD1 for D (6 bases). V gave up 5 bases and J gave up 2 bases, with 9 bases separating them. The CDR3 covers 13 residues. The DNA for the CDR3 is TGTGCCAGCAGTCCAGGACAGAACTATGGCTACACCTTC. As protein: CASSPGQNYGYTF.

The sample holds one count of this clone. The rearrangement links TRBV14 to TRBJ1-4; D remains ambiguous. The CDR3 covers 13 residues. Germline values: CDR1 SGHDN, CDR2 FVKESK. Trimming took off 4 bases at V and 4 bases at J, with 7 bases between the two ends. The CDR3 here is CASSRGINEKLFF. The CDR3, as DNA: TGTGCCAGCAGCCGAGGGATTAATGAAAAACTGTTTTTT.

This clone was picked up a small number of times. The J gene is TRBJ1-2, the V gene TRBV7-9, with TRBD1 as a possible D gene (5 bases). Trimming took 7 bases from V and 2 from J, leaving 17 bases between them. The germline CDR1 and CDR2 sequences are SEHNR and FQNEAQ (reference sequence). The CDR3 extends over 15 amino acids. The DNA of the CDR3 is TGTGCCAGCAACCTAGGCGACAGTGGGAACTATGGCTACACCTTC. Residues: CASNLGDSGNYGYTF.

The table lists this clone with a count of one. Within the sample, other DNA sequences also encode this same CDR3. The chain recombines TRBV12-3 or TRBV12-4 with TRBJ1-2; possible D gene TRBD1, 5 bases. Trimming took 6 bases from V and 5 from J, leaving 10 bases between them. The CDR3 contains 12 residues. CDR3 sequence (DNA): TGTGCCAGCAGCCTTCAGGGTTATGGCTACACCTTC. This codes for CASSLQGYGYTF.

The chain couples TRBV14 to TRBJ1-6, with TRBD1 matching 8 bases. After removal of 1 base from V and 4 bases from J, the junction contained 9 bases not matched to a gene. The CDR3 is 18 residues long. Germline loops: CDR1 SGHDN, CDR2 FVKESK. Written as DNA, the CDR3 is TGTGCCAGCAGCCAAGTCCGGACAGGGACGGAATATAATTCACCCCTCCACTTT. Translation gives CASSQVRTGTEYNSPLHF.

This clone came up once. The V and J genes are TRBV28 and TRBJ1-2; D might be TRBD1 (6 bases). Germline V CDR1 and CDR2: MDHEN, SYDVKM. The length of the CDR3 is 17 residues. The V end was cut by 7 bases, the J end by 3 bases, with 24 bases between. CDR3 bases: TGTGCCAGCACCTTGGGACCGCCCACAGGGCTCGACTATGGCTACACCTTC. It is translated as CASTLGPPTGLDYGYTF.

V gene TRBV6-5 combines with J gene TRBJ1-6; tentatively, D is TRBD1 (5 bases). From germline, CDR1 is MNHEY and CDR2 SVGAGI. This CDR3 has 14 amino acids. The V end was cut by 8 bases, the J end by 9 bases, with 17 bases between. CDR3 region: CASLPGTDISPLHF. The DNA of the CDR3 is TGTGCCAGCCTCCCCGGGACGGATATTTCACCCCTCCACTTT.

The J gene is TRBJ2-1, the V gene TRBV5-6; 11 nucleotides match TRBD2. The length of the CDR3 is 19 residues. Germline CDR1 is SGHDT and CDR2 is YYEEEE. V was clipped by 4 bases and J by 5 bases; unmatched bases: 17. The CDR3 sequence: CASSPLHWVAGGGDNEQFF. In nucleotides, the CDR3 is TGTGCCAGCAGCCCCCTCCATTGGGTAGCGGGGGGGGGAGACAATGAGCAGTTCTTC.

The CDR3 loop reads CATSVAGSGQPQHF. The CDR3 bases are TGTGCCACCAGTGTAGCAGGATCAGGGCAGCCCCAGCATTTT. V is TRBV24-1 and J is TRBJ1-5, with D possibly being TRBD1 (5 bases). Trimming stripped 5 bases from V and 7 bases from J, with 14 bases between. This CDR3 contains 14 residues. Germline V gene lookup returns CDR1 KGHDR and CDR2 SFDVKD.

This sequence joins TRBV5-1 and TRBJ2-7, with D possibly TRBD2 on 5 matching bases. Trimming removed 4 bases from V and 0 bases from J, with 14 bases in between. The CDR3 sequence is 15 residues long. The germline V gene encodes CDR1 SGHRS and CDR2 YFSETQ. In DNA, the CDR3 is TGCGCCAGCAGCCCAACCCTGGGGAGCTCCTACGAGCAGTACTTC. Amino acids: CASSPTLGSSYEQYF.

This rearrangement joins TRBV7-3 to TRBJ1-5; possibly TRBD1 for D (6 bases). The CDR3 sequence is 16 residues long. Germline CDR1 and CDR2: SGHTA and FQGTGA. Trimming removed 4 bases at V and 0 bases at J, with 13 bases between. The CDR3 DNA sequence: TGTGCCAGCAGCTCCAGACAGGAGTATAGCAATCAGCCCCAGCATTTT. It is translated as CASSSRQEYSNQPQHF.

The chain links TRBV7-8 to TRBJ1-5; D perhaps matches TRBD1 (6 bases). The CDR3 runs to 15 residues. The germline V gene encodes CDR1 SGHVS and CDR2 FQNEAQ. Trimming pared 2 bases from V and 6 bases from J, leaving 14 bases between. The CDR3 DNA sequence: TGTGCCAGCAGCTTAAGGCAGGGGCCGAGTCAGCCCCAGCATTTT. Translation gives CASSLRQGPSQPQHF.

This clone was seen a single time. The rearrangement joins TRBV19 to TRBJ1-3, with D possibly TRBD1 on 6 matching bases. The germline gives CDR1 LNHDA, CDR2 SQIVND (reference sequence). Trimming left V 4 bases short and J 0 bases short, with 13 bases between. CDR3 size: 16 residues. The CDR3 region is CASSTGTTGSGNTIYF. The CDR3 bases are TGTGCCAGTAGTACAGGGACAACCGGCTCTGGAAACACCATATATTTT.

In this sample, this clone turned up once. The CDR3 protein is CAWSGPGHVTF. As DNA, the CDR3 is TGTGCCTGGAGTGGGCCGGGACATGTAACCTTC. The chain links TRBV30 to TRBJ1-2, with D maybe TRBD1 (6 bases). V lost 1 base to trimming and J lost 14 bases, with 14 bases between them. CDR1 GTSNPN and CDR2 SVGIG come from the germline V gene (reference sequence). This CDR3 spans 11 amino acids.

V is TRBV5-5 and J is TRBJ2-7; no clear D gene. V was cut by 6 bases and J by 4 bases, with 8 bases left in between. Germline values: CDR1 SGHKS, CDR2 YYEKEE (reference sequence). The length of the CDR3 is 11 residues. The CDR3 sequence is CASILGYEQYF. For the CDR3, the DNA is TGTGCCAGCATCCTTGGGTACGAGCAGTACTTC.

The chain is built from TRBV5-1 and TRBJ2-3; D tentatively fits TRBD1 or TRBD2 (5 bases each). The CDR3 has 16 residues. Between the trimmed V and J ends, which lost 4 bases and 6 bases, there was a span of 21 bases. CDR1 and CDR2 from the germline V gene are SGHRS and YFSETQ. CDR3 region: CASSLPTGPRRDTQYF. The CDR3, as DNA: TGCGCCAGCAGCCTACCCACGGGACCCCGGCGGGATACGCAGTATTTT.

This chain uses TRBV5-6 with TRBJ1-6, with D uncertain. The germline V gene encodes CDR1 SGHDT and CDR2 YYEEEE. The length of the CDR3 is 15 residues. V was cut by 0 bases and J by 8 bases, with 12 bases left in between. CDR3 residues: CASSLGGLSDSPLHF. In DNA, the CDR3 is TGTGCCAGCAGCTTGGGGGGTCTTTCTGATTCACCCCTCCACTTT.

The chain is built from TRBV24-1 and TRBJ2-7, with D unclear. From germline, CDR1 is KGHDR and CDR2 SFDVKD. The CDR3 length is 16 residues. Between the trimmed V and J ends, which lost 5 bases and 2 bases, there was a span of 18 bases. CDR3 residues: CATSGASKEAAYEQYF. As DNA, the CDR3 is TGTGCCACCAGTGGTGCGAGTAAAGAGGCAGCCTACGAGCAGTACTTC.

V gene TRBV15 combines with J gene TRBJ1-1; D is unresolved. CDR3 length: 14 amino acids. CDR1 and CDR2 from the germline V gene are LNHNV and YYDKDF (reference sequence). V was pared by 9 bases and J by 1 base, with 15 bases between. CDR3 nucleotides: TGTGCCACAAAAGCGGGTTCCCGGAACACTGAAGCTTTCTTT. Residues: CATKAGSRNTEAFF.

V usage is TRBV6-5 and J usage is TRBJ2-2; possibly TRBD2 for D (7 bases). V lost 8 bases, J lost 3 bases, and 13 bases lay in between. The V gene's germline CDR1 is MNHEY and CDR2 SVGAGI. This CDR3 is built from 14 residues. As DNA, the CDR3 is TGTGCCAGCGGGGGGGCGTGGGACACCGGGGAGCTGTTTTTT. Protein sequence: CASGGAWDTGELFF.

V usage is TRBV27 and J usage is TRBJ2-2; TRBD2 might be the D (6 bases). The V and J ends lost 5 bases and 7 bases respectively, with 17 bases between them. Germline V gene sequence: CDR1 MNHEY, CDR2 SMNVEV (reference sequence). The CDR3 has 15 amino acids. The CDR3 reads CASSALRDFGGELFF. The CDR3 DNA reads as TGTGCCAGCAGTGCACTCCGGGACTTTGGCGGGGAGCTGTTTTTT.

The chain uses TRBV2 and TRBJ2-7; D is undetermined. Trimming took off 2 bases at V and 2 bases at J, with 13 bases between the two ends. Germline V lookup: CDR1 SNHLY, CDR2 FYNNEI. The CDR3 covers 15 residues. CDR3 sequence: CASSETGQPPYEQYF. The CDR3 region has the DNA TGTGCCAGCAGTGAAACTGGGCAGCCTCCCTACGAGCAGTACTTC.